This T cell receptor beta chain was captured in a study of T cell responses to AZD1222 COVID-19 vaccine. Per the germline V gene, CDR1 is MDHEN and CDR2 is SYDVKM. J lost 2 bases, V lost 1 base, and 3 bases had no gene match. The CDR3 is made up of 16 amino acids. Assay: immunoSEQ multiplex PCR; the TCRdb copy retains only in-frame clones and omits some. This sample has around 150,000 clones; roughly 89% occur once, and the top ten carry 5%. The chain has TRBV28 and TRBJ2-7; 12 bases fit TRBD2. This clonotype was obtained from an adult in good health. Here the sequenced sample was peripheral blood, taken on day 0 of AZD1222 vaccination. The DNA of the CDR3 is TGTGCCAGCAGTTTATACCGACTAGCGGGAGCCTACGAGCAGTACTTC. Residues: CASSLYRLAGAYEQYF.